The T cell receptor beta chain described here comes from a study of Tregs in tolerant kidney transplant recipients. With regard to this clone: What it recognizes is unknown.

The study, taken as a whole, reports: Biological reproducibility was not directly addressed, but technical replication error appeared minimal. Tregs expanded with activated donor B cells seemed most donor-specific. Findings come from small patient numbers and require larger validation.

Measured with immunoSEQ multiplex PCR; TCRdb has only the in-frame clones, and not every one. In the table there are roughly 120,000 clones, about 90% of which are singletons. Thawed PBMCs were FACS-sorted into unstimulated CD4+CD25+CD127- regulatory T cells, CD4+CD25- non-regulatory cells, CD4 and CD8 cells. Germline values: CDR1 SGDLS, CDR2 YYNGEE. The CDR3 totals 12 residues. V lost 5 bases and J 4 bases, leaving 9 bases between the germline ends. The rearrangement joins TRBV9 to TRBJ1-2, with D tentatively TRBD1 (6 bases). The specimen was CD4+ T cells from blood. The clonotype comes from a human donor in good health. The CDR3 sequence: CASSGDIYGYTF. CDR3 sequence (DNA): TGTGCCAGCAGTGGGGACATCTATGGCTACACCTTC.